The T cell receptor (beta chain) described here comes from a study of T cell responses to AZD1222 COVID-19 vaccine. Whole-study findings and limits: Researchers took repertoire samples only after the peak T cell response had come.

The CDR3 extends over 15 amino acids. The repertoire was sequenced with immunoSEQ multiplex PCR; TCRdb's copy has only in-frame clones and lacks some. The table lists about 150,000 clones, 75% to 95% of them singletons. About this clone: The antigen is unknown.

Sample: peripheral blood, taken on day 0 of AZD1222 vaccination. This sequence was found in an adult in good health. This chain joins TRBV21-1 and TRBJ2-1. TRBV21-1 is a known pseudogene. Written as DNA, the CDR3 is TGTGCCAGCAGCAAACTTGGCCCCCCCGGCAGTGAGCAGTTCTTC. Its protein product is CASSKLGPPGSEQFF.